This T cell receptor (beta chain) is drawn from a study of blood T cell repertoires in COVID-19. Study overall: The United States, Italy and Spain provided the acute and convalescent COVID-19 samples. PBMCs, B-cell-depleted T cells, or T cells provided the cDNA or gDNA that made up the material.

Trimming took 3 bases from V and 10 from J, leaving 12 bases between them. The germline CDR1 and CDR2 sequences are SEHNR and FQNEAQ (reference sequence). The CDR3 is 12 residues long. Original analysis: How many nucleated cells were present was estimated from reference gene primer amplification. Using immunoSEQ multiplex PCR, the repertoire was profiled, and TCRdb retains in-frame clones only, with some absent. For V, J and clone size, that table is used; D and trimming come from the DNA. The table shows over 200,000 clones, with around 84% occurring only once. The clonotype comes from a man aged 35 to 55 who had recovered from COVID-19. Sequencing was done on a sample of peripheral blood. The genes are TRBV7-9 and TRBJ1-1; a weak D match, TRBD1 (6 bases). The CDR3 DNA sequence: TGTGCCAGCAGCTTGGGGGGGCTTGCAGCTTTCTTT. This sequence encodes CASSLGGLAAFF.